A selection of T cell receptor beta chains follows, all from one sample in a study of blood T cells in healthy people across ages. A single record per CDR3 protein comes from TCRdb applying MiXCR to the 5' RACE reads. Altogether some 640,000 distinct CDR3 sequences are present, roughly 30% being singletons, with the ten largest covering less than 20%. The sample taken for sequencing was blood. The source of these receptors is a woman older than 75 in good health. Each CDR3 is given without its conserved first and last residue. Fields, in order: V gene, clone size, CDR3 protein. Part of the rows lack a size; the others show once, few, many or a class for expanded clones.

V: TRBV7-3
size: -
CDR3: ASSPNRVSGTDTQY

V: TRBV7-3
size: -
CDR3: ASSLNPYEAQH

V: TRBV20-1
size: many
CDR3: SARPGTGGDEQY

V: TRBV7-2
size: -
CDR3: ASALMGDQPQH

V: TRBV10-3
size: few
CDR3: AISARGDQETQY

V: TRBV10-3
size: few
CDR3: ATREGSGNTIY

V: TRBV5-1
size: many
CDR3: ASRAGQGLYEQY

V: TRBV6-1
size: -
CDR3: VSSPTASSTDTQY

V: TRBV6-5
size: many
CDR3: ASSRDRARSYEQF

V: TRBV7-8
size: -
CDR3: ASSFTRTGRNEKLF